This TCR beta chain is drawn from a study of shared clonotypes between healthy human individuals. Selected positively for CCR7 and CD45RO-negative, naive CD8 cells excluded terminally differentiated effector memory CD45RA+ cells. The repertoire was sequenced with immunoSEQ multiplex PCR; TCRdb's copy has only in-frame clones and lacks some. The data hold 1.5 million to 2.5 million clones, with less than 95% observed a single time. CDR1 and CDR2 from the germline V gene are SGHDT and YYEEEE. V was cut by 2 bases and J by 6 bases, with 11 bases left in between. The CDR3 runs 14 residues. This sequence was found in a man in his late teens or twenties in good health. V and J are TRBV5-6 and TRBJ2-2; D not certain. Sequenced input: naive CD8+ T cells sorted from blood. The CDR3 DNA sequence: TGTGCCAGCAGCTTATGGCCATCCTCCGGGGAGCTGTTTTTT. It specifies CASSLWPSSGELFF.